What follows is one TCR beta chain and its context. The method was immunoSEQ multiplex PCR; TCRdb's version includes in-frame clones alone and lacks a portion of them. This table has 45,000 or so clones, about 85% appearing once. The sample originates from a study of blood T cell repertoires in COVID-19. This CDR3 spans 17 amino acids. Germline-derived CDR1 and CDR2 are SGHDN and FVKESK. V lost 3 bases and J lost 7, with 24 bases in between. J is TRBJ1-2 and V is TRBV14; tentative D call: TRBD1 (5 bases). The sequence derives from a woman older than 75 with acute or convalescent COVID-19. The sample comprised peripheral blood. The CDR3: CASSQSPGWSVMLGYTF. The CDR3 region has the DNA TGTGCCAGCAGCCAGTCCCCAGGGTGGTCAGTGATGCTTGGCTACACCTTC.